This TCR beta chain is drawn from a study of blood T cell repertoires in COVID-19. At the level of the study: Whether acute or convalescent, the COVID-19 samples came from the United States, Italy and Spain. Sample material is recorded as cDNA or gDNA derived from T cells, B-cell-depleted T cells, or PBMCs.

This CDR3 comprises 15 residues. V dropped 7 bases and J dropped 0 bases, with 14 bases sitting between them. CDR1 SNHLY and CDR2 FYNNEI come from the germline V gene. The authors' processing: Estimated nucleated cell counts came from reference gene primer amplification. The protocol was immunoSEQ multiplex PCR, while the TCRdb copy is restricted to in-frame clones and leaves out a portion. V, J and clone size derive from that table, while D and trimming were established from the DNA sequence. The table includes over 150,000 clones, 80% to 90% detected once. The sample taken for sequencing was peripheral blood. This rearrangement joins TRBV2 to TRBJ2-3, with a weak D call TRBD2 (5 bases). The sequence was collected from a man between 65 and 85 years old with active or convalescent COVID-19. CDR3 residues: CASIRGSQSTDTQYF. Here the CDR3 DNA reads TGTGCCAGCATCCGAGGGAGCCAGAGCACAGATACGCAGTATTTT.